This T cell receptor (beta chain) was recovered during a study of T cells in Graves' hyperthyroidism and ophthalmopathy. General study findings and limits: The majority of expanded thyroid clonotypes above 0.001 also appeared in blood. Ophthalmopathy, which appeared later, was predicted by the model a median around 6.5 months before onset. From stable hyperthyroidism, ophthalmopathy was separated by a 13 V-J model.

This clonotype occurred many times. Its target is unknown. Amplification of TCR beta CDR3 regions was performed using RNA transcripts as template. Carried out on the TCR CDR3, a first-round RT-PCR used the HTBI primer set. TCRdb re-analysed the multiplex PCR reads in MiXCR, keeping a single row per CDR3 protein. Altogether roughly 420,000 distinct CDR3 sequences are present, approximately 14% being singletons, with the ten largest covering over 7.5%. Germline-derived CDR1 and CDR2 are DFQATT and SNEGSKA (reference sequence). This CDR3 spans 13 amino acids. Germline trimming cut 2 bases from V and 6 bases from J; bases unmatched to any gene: 4. Fresh peripheral blood, 10 ml, was the source of the PBMCs.

Material for sequencing was blood. The chain combines TRBV20-1 with TRBJ1-2; 9 nucleotides align to TRBD1. This clonotype was obtained from a woman younger than 35 with Graves' hyperthyroidism. The CDR3: CSARWTGVNGYTF. The DNA for the CDR3 is TGCAGTGCTAGATGGACAGGGGTGAATGGCTACACCTTC.